The 21 T cell receptor beta chains in this list originate from one sample, sequenced in a study of blood T cells in healthy people across ages. A sample-barcoded 5' primer and a J-beta primer mix were used in a second PCR of about 6 to 11 cycles. In TCRdb, the 5' RACE reads were re-called with MiXCR into one record per CDR3 protein. The sample holds 450,000 to 600,000 distinct CDR3 sequences, about a quarter seen once. This sample also belongs to another study, concerning T cells of mothers and their children.

Sequencing was done on a sample of blood. The receptors originated from a boy between 2 and 15 years old in good health.

This clonotype was counted only a few times. J is TRBJ2-5 and V is TRBV7-9; D tentatively reads TRBD1 or TRBD2 (5 bases each). The DNA end lines up better with TRBJ2-1; the J call may be wrong. Germline V gives CDR1 SEHNR, CDR2 FQNEAQ (reference sequence). This CDR3 is built from 14 residues. The CDR3 sequence: CASRPGTHHNEQFF. The CDR3 DNA sequence: TGTGCCAGCAGACCTGGGACGCATCACAATGAGCAGTTCTTC.

This clonotype was counted many times. CDR3 protein: CASSRQVDEKLFF. The CDR3 DNA follows: TGTGCCAGCAGCCGACAGGTGGATGAAAAACTGTTTTTT. This chain joins TRBV4-2 and TRBJ1-4; D is perhaps TRBD1 (6 bases). The CDR3 is 13 amino acids. The V gene's germline CDR1 is LGHNA and CDR2 YNFKEQ. Deletions cut 4 bases from V and 6 bases from J, with 9 bases between.

Written as DNA, the CDR3 is TGTGCCAGCAGCCAAGGTCCTACCTACGAGCAGTACTTC. Translated: CASSQGPTYEQYF. V gene TRBV3-1 combines with J gene TRBJ2-1, with D unclear. The end of the DNA is better explained by TRBJ2-7, so the J call may be wrong. Germline V CDR1 and CDR2: LGHDT, YNNKEL (reference sequence). The CDR3 has 13 residues.

The gene calls are TRBV12-3 or TRBV12-4 and TRBJ2-7; a possible D gene is TRBD2 (6 bases). V lost 1 base, J lost 7 bases, and 17 bases lay in between. The CDR3 runs to 15 residues. CDR3 residues: CASSLVLASHTEQYF. Written as DNA, the CDR3 is TGTGCCAGCAGTTTAGTACTAGCTTCTCATACGGAGCAGTACTTC.

The chain carries TRBV11-2 and TRBJ2-5; D is ambiguous. Per the germline V gene, CDR1 is SGHAT and CDR2 is FQNNGV. The CDR3 spans 13 residues. V shed 2 bases and J shed 3 bases, with 7 bases lying between them. The CDR3, as DNA: TGTGCCAGCAGCTTATTTAGTAAAGAGACCCAGTACTTC. Translation gives CASSLFSKETQYF.

The chain has TRBV12-3 or TRBV12-4 and TRBJ2-5; 8 bases align to TRBD2. The J call may be faulty, since TRBJ2-1 better matches the DNA end. This CDR3 region has 17 residues. The CDR3 DNA reads TGTGCCAGCAGTCCTGATGATTTTAGCGGGACATACAATGAGCAGTTCTTC. Residues: CASSPDDFSGTYNEQFF.

V gene TRBV6-6 combines with J gene TRBJ2-5; 7 bases are a match to TRBD1. The end of the DNA aligns better with TRBJ2-1, so the J call may be wrong. Germline V lookup: CDR1 MNHNY, CDR2 SVGAGI (reference sequence). The CDR3 is made up of 15 amino acids. The CDR3 DNA reads as TGTGCCAGCAGTGTGACAGGGATACTGAACAATGAGCAGTTCTTC. This translates into CASSVTGILNNEQFF.

The genes are TRBV29-1 and TRBJ2-2; D is undetermined. The germline V gene encodes CDR1 SQVTM and CDR2 ANQGSEA. The CDR3 is made up of 14 amino acids. V was shortened by 5 bases and J by 1 base, with 11 bases between the two germline ends. CDR3 sequence reads: CSVSGFLNTGELFF. CDR3 sequence (DNA): TGCAGCGTTTCAGGATTTCTGAACACCGGGGAGCTGTTTTTT.

This clonotype was counted a few times. The rearrangement uses TRBV30 and TRBJ2-7; no firm D call. The CDR3 extends over 13 amino acids. Trimming pared 0 bases from V and 2 bases from J, leaving 8 bases between. Per germline, CDR1 GTSNPN and CDR2 SVGIG (reference sequence). DNA for the CDR3: TGTGCCTGGAGTGTAGCCCGCACCTACGAGCAGTACTTC. It is translated as CAWSVARTYEQYF.

The rearrangement links TRBV5-1 to TRBJ2-5; a weak D match, TRBD1 (5 bases). V was trimmed by 0 bases and J by 4 bases, leaving 13 bases between them. Germline V CDR1 and CDR2: SGHRS, YFSETQ. The CDR3 spans 15 residues. The CDR3 reads CASSLARVEGETQYF. The CDR3 nucleotides are TGCGCCAGCAGCTTGGCCAGGGTCGAAGGAGAGACCCAGTACTTC.

The J gene is TRBJ1-2, the V gene TRBV7-8, with D perhaps TRBD1 (5 bases). CDR1 is SGHVS, CDR2 FQNEAQ, per germline. The CDR3 consists of 13 residues. The ends were cut back, 2 bases at V and 8 bases at J, with 12 bases in the middle. CDR3 protein: CASSLRQSRGYTF. The CDR3 DNA is TGTGCCAGCAGCTTACGACAGTCCCGGGGCTACACCTTC. The variable domain in full, with the rest retrieved from reference TRBV7-8 and TRBJ1-2, is GAGVSQSPRYKVAKRGQDVALRCDPISGHVSLFWYQQALGQGPEFLTYFQNEAQLDKSGLPSDRFFAERPEGSVSTLKIQRTQQEDSAVYLCASSLRQSRGYTFGSGTRLTVV.

Note on this clonotype: One end of the junction varies from germline; a read error may be responsible. This chain joins TRBV5-1 and TRBJ2-3, with 9 positions matching TRBD2. CDR1 and CDR2 (germline): SGHRS, YFSETQ. The CDR3 has 18 residues. CDR3 residues: CASGLVSSGNRNTDTQYF. CDR3 sequence (DNA): TGCGCCAGCGGCTTGGTTTCTAGCGGGAATAGAAACACAGATACGCAGTATTTT.

V and J are TRBV7-2 and TRBJ1-5; D gene unclear. The germline gives CDR1 SGHTA, CDR2 FQGNSA. The length of the CDR3 is 16 residues. V shed 1 base and J shed 0 bases, with 10 bases lying between them. The CDR3 DNA sequence: TGTGCCAGCAGCTTAGAAGGCAGTTATAGCAATCAGCCCCAGCATTTT. The encoded protein is CASSLEGSYSNQPQHF.

This clonotype occurred a few times. The V gene is TRBV7-9, the J gene TRBJ1-5, with unresolved D. Germline values: CDR1 SEHNR, CDR2 FQNEAQ (reference sequence). V gave up 1 base and J gave up 5 bases, with 6 bases separating them. This CDR3 comprises 13 residues. The chain's CDR3 is CASSLVADQPQHF. CDR3 bases: TGTGCCAGCAGCTTAGTAGCCGATCAGCCCCAGCATTTT.

The chain is built from TRBV6-5 and TRBJ2-4; maybe TRBD2 (6 bases). This CDR3 spans 15 amino acids. CDR1 and CDR2 from the germline V gene are MNHEY and SVGAGI. V gave up 0 bases and J gave up 7 bases, with 13 bases separating them. The CDR3, as DNA: TGTGCCAGCAGTTACTCTCCCGAGGGAGGTAACATTCAGTACTTC. Translation: CASSYSPEGGNIQYF.

This clonotype has a handful of counts. V gene TRBV10-3 combines with J gene TRBJ1-2; D gene unclear. The CDR3 has 15 amino acids. CDR1 is ENHRY and CDR2 is SYGVKD in the germline V gene. Trimming removed 0 bases from V and 6 bases from J, with 14 bases in between. The CDR3 reads CAISESREASDGYTF. The CDR3 nucleotides are TGTGCCATCAGTGAGTCGAGGGAGGCGAGTGATGGCTACACCTTC.

This clonotype was picked up a small number of times. The CDR3 here is CSVSTEAQNYGYTF. The DNA of the CDR3 is TGCAGCGTCTCTACAGAAGCCCAGAACTATGGCTACACCTTC. V is TRBV29-1 and J is TRBJ1-2, with D unresolved. CDR1 is SQVTM and CDR2 is ANQGSEA in the germline V gene. The CDR3 is 14 amino acids. Trimming shortened V by 6 bases and J by 2 bases, and 16 bases separated the two germline ends.

This chain joins TRBV7-8 and TRBJ2-3; D unclear. Germline V gene lookup returns CDR1 SGHVS and CDR2 FQNEAQ. Trimming took 2 bases from V and 1 from J, leaving 7 bases between them. The CDR3 has 14 amino acids. The CDR3 region is CASSLKLRTDTQYF. Written as DNA, the CDR3 is TGTGCCAGCAGCTTAAAACTCCGCACAGATACGCAGTATTTT.

The chain carries TRBV10-3 and TRBJ2-7, with D tentatively TRBD2 (5 bases). The CDR3 sequence is 12 residues long. V lost 8 bases to trimming and J lost 0 bases, with 8 bases between them. Germline CDR1 ENHRY, CDR2 SYGVKD. CDR3 amino acids: CAIGGLSYEQYF. In nucleotides, the CDR3 is TGTGCCATCGGCGGGCTCTCCTACGAGCAGTACTTC.

The chain combines TRBV7-9 with TRBJ1-4; no reliable D call. CDR1 is SEHNR and CDR2 is FQNEAQ in the germline V gene (reference sequence). This CDR3 spans 13 amino acids. V gave up 1 base and J gave up 9 bases, with 9 bases separating them. The CDR3 spells CASSLESVQKLFF. The CDR3 DNA sequence: TGTGCCAGCAGCTTAGAGTCCGTGCAAAAACTGTTTTTT.

V is TRBV5-5 and J is TRBJ2-1; a weak D match, TRBD1 (6 bases). Matching the DNA end better, TRBJ2-5 makes the J call doubtful. Germline V gives CDR1 SGHKS, CDR2 YYEKEE (reference sequence). The CDR3 has 14 amino acids. CDR3 DNA: TGTGCCAGCAGCTTGGACAGGGTCTTAGAGACCCAGTACTTC. This translates into CASSLDRVLETQYF.